One sample yielded the 7 T cell receptor beta chains listed below, sequenced in a study of T cell changes during pregnancy in multiple sclerosis. Some clones are missing from TCRdb's copy, which holds only in-frame ones; the method was immunoSEQ multiplex PCR. The sample lists tens of thousands of clones; 80% to 90% were seen once. The sample consisted of CD8+ T cells from peripheral blood mononuclear cells, taken in the first trimester of pregnancy. Source of these receptors: a female donor in good health, enrolled as a control in a pregnancy study.

In regard to this clone: It is likely a read error, because the conserved phenylalanine at the end of the CDR3 is missing. This chain uses TRBV7-9 with TRBJ1-1, with D possibly TRBD1 on 6 matching bases. Germline V CDR1 and CDR2: SEHNR, FQNEAQ (reference sequence). This CDR3 has 14 residues. Deletions cut 9 bases from V and 1 base from J, with 15 bases between. As DNA, the CDR3 is TGTGCCAGTCAGCGGAGACAGGAGAACACTGAAGCTTTCCTT. This encodes CASQRRQENTEAFL.

The chain has TRBV4-3 and TRBJ1-1; D unresolved. Per germline, CDR1 LGHNA and CDR2 YSLEER. The CDR3 extends over 13 amino acids. V lost 5 bases and J lost 5, with 12 bases in between. The CDR3 is CASSDGGWTEAFF. CDR3 nucleotide sequence: TGCGCCAGCAGCGACGGAGGGTGGACTGAAGCTTTCTTT.

The chain is built from TRBV29-1 and TRBJ2-7, with TRBD2 matching over 14 bases. This CDR3 has 15 amino acids. Germline CDR1 and CDR2: SQVTM and ANQGSEA. V was pared by 1 base and J by 5 bases, with 4 bases of the junction left unmatched. In nucleotides, the CDR3 is TGCAGCGTTGAAGGGACTAGCGGGGGGAAGAACGAGCAGTACTTC. Protein sequence: CSVEGTSGGKNEQYF.

This sequence joins TRBV10-3 and TRBJ2-3; TRBD2 agrees at 9 bases. The CDR3 is 16 residues long. Trimming at V came to 1 base and at J to 2 bases, leaving 4 bases not matched to a gene. Looked up from germline, CDR1 is ENHRY and CDR2 is SYGVKD. CDR3 bases: TGTGCCATCAGTGAGTGGGCTAGCGGGGTCACAGATACGCAGTATTTT. It translates to CAISEWASGVTDTQYF.

This chain uses TRBV4-1 with TRBJ1-5; tentatively, D is TRBD1 (6 bases). This CDR3 has 16 residues. V gave up 5 bases and J gave up 6 bases, with 20 bases separating them. Germline lookup yields CDR1 MGHRA and CDR2 YSYEKL. The CDR3 nucleotides are TGCGCCAGCAGCAAAGGGGGTGCAGGGTCGGGTCAGCCCCAGCATTTT. This gives the protein CASSKGGAGSGQPQHF.

This rearrangement joins TRBV10-3 to TRBJ1-1, with 7 bases matching TRBD1. CDR3 size: 14 residues. Per germline, CDR1 ENHRY and CDR2 SYGVKD. J gave up 11 bases and V 0 bases, and 9 bases lay outside the gene matches. In DNA, the CDR3 is TGTGCCATCAGTGAGTCGGGAGGACAGGTCGAGGCTTTCTTT. Its translation: CAISESGGQVEAFF.

The V and J genes are TRBV2 and TRBJ2-2; 11 bases are a match to TRBD2. Germline values: CDR1 SNHLY, CDR2 FYNNEI. This CDR3 has 19 residues. V shed 11 bases, J shed 0 bases, and the junction held 17 bases outside the gene matches. Here the CDR3 reads CAFHPGLAGGLTNTGELFF. In nucleotides, the CDR3 is TGTGCCTTCCATCCGGGGCTAGCGGGGGGATTAACGAACACCGGGGAGCTGTTTTTT.